This is a list of T cell receptor beta chains from one sample in a study of cytomegalovirus exposure and HLA in healthy donors. Method: immunoSEQ multiplex PCR; TCRdb's copy keeps in-frame clones and lacks some. The sample consists of more than 95,000 clones, about 80% of them appearing once. Specimen: PBMCs. The receptors come from a man aged 30 to 39 in good health and CMV-seronegative. Both conserved end residues are part of each CDR3. A D gene is named only where the DNA matches it firmly. Clone size is stated in some rows and not others, as once, few, many or a class when expanded.

size: NA
D: NA
V: TRBV28
J: TRBJ2-7
CDR3: CASGGSDRVGNEQYF
DNA: TGTGCCAGCGGGGGGTCTGACAGGGTCGGCAACGAGCAGTACTTC

size: NA
D: NA
V: TRBV5-6
J: TRBJ1-2
CDR3: CASSLIEEHYSKGYTF
DNA: TGTGCCAGCAGCCTGATCGAGGAACATTACTCTAAGGGCTACACCTTC

size: NA
D: TRBD1
V: TRBV6-5
J: TRBJ2-7
CDR3: CASRGTASYEQYF
DNA: TGTGCCAGCAGAGGGACAGCCTCCTACGAGCAGTACTTC

size: NA
D: NA
V: TRBV14
J: TRBJ2-2
CDR3: CASSREGGTGELFF
DNA: TGTGCCAGCAGCCGTGAAGGGGGAACCGGGGAGCTGTTTTTT

size: NA
D: TRBD1
V: TRBV29-1
J: TRBJ2-2
CDR3: CSVEEAGTGNTGELFF
DNA: TGCAGCGTTGAAGAGGCGGGGACAGGGAACACCGGGGAGCTGTTTTTT

size: NA
D: NA
V: TRBV5-4
J: TRBJ1-2
CDR3: CASSFTPQARGYGYTF
DNA: TGTGCCAGCAGCTTCACCCCCCAGGCCCGGGGCTATGGCTACACCTTC

size: many
D: NA
V: TRBV10-1
J: TRBJ1-1
CDR3: CASSDRVGGNTEAFF
DNA: TGCGCCAGCAGTGACCGGGTAGGGGGTAACACTGAAGCTTTCTTT

size: NA
D: TRBD1
V: TRBV28
J: TRBJ1-5
CDR3: CASSLRTGGHQPQHF
DNA: TGTGCCAGCAGTCTCAGGACAGGTGGGCATCAGCCCCAGCATTTT

size: NA
D: NA
V: TRBV25-1
J: TRBJ2-3
CDR3: CASSETGTDTQYF
DNA: TGTGCCAGCAGTGAAACGGGGACAGATACGCAGTATTTT

size: NA
D: NA
V: TRBV5-1
J: TRBJ2-5
CDR3: CASSQGHRETQYF
DNA: TGCGCCAGCAGCCAGGGACATCGAGAGACCCAGTACTTC

size: few
D: NA
V: TRBV2
J: TRBJ1-6
CDR3: CASRGQTTNSPLHF
DNA: TGTGCCAGCAGAGGACAGACTACTAATTCACCCCTCCACTTT

size: few
D: NA
V: TRBV2
J: TRBJ1-3
CDR3: CASNRTPTLSGNTIYF
DNA: TGTGCCAGCAACAGGACACCCACGCTCTCTGGAAACACCATATATTTT

size: NA
D: TRBD1
V: TRBV15
J: TRBJ1-5
CDR3: CATSRDGDRAGQPQHF
DNA: TGTGCCACCAGCAGAGATGGGGACAGGGCTGGTCAGCCCCAGCATTTT

size: NA
D: TRBD1
V: TRBV6-1
J: TRBJ2-5
CDR3: CASRRQGAPETQYF
DNA: TGTGCCAGCAGAAGACAGGGGGCCCCTGAGACCCAGTACTTC

size: few
D: TRBD1
V: TRBV7-3
J: TRBJ1-1
CDR3: CASSLQGAGTTEAFF
DNA: TGTGCCAGCAGCTTACAGGGGGCGGGGACCACTGAAGCTTTCTTT

size: NA
D: NA
V: TRBV7-9
J: TRBJ1-4
CDR3: CASSPQQGGGEKLFF
DNA: TGTGCCAGCAGCCCCCAACAGGGCGGAGGTGAAAAACTGTTTTTT

size: NA
D: TRBD1
V: TRBV30
J: TRBJ1-6
CDR3: CAWQPGQGRNNSPLHF
DNA: TGTGCCTGGCAGCCGGGACAGGGTCGTAATAATTCACCCCTCCACTTT

size: few
D: TRBD1
V: TRBV6-5
J: TRBJ2-1
CDR3: CASSLQGARDEQFF
DNA: TGTGCCAGCAGTCTCCAGGGGGCCAGGGATGAGCAGTTCTTC

size: NA
D: NA
V: TRBV5-1
J: TRBJ2-7
CDR3: CASSSQGGEQYF
DNA: TGCGCCAGCAGCTCACAGGGTGGCGAGCAGTACTTC

size: NA
D: NA
V: TRBV7-9
J: TRBJ2-3
CDR3: CASSLGGNPTDTQYF
DNA: TGTGCCAGCAGCTTAGGCGGGAACCCCACAGATACGCAGTATTTT

size: once
D: NA
V: TRBV28
J: TRBJ2-1
CDR3: CASSSWLNEQFF
DNA: TGTGCCAGCAGTAGCTGGTTGAATGAGCAGTTCTTC

size: NA
D: NA
V: TRBV29-1
J: TRBJ1-2
CDR3: CSVEVQGGYTF
DNA: TGCAGCGTTGAAGTCCAGGGAGGCTACACCTTC

size: NA
D: NA
V: TRBV4-3
J: TRBJ1-1
CDR3: CASSQDQNYGEAFF
DNA: TGCGCCAGCAGCCAAGATCAAAACTATGGTGAAGCTTTCTTT

size: NA
D: NA
V: TRBV28
J: TRBJ2-1
CDR3: CASSRRAQDYNEQFF
DNA: TGTGCCAGCAGCCGCAGGGCCCAGGATTACAATGAGCAGTTCTTC

size: NA
D: NA
V: TRBV5-4
J: TRBJ1-5
CDR3: CASSPGGDSNQPQHF
DNA: TGTGCCAGCAGCCCTGGGGGGGACAGCAATCAGCCCCAGCATTTT

size: NA
D: TRBD1
V: TRBV4-3
J: TRBJ1-4
CDR3: CASSPLGQGEGEKLFF
DNA: TGCGCCAGCAGCCCCCTCGGACAGGGTGAGGGTGAAAAACTGTTTTTT

size: NA
D: NA
V: TRBV29-1
J: TRBJ1-2
CDR3: CSVEGVEGDGYTF
DNA: TGCAGCGTTGAAGGGGTCGAGGGGGATGGCTACACCTTC